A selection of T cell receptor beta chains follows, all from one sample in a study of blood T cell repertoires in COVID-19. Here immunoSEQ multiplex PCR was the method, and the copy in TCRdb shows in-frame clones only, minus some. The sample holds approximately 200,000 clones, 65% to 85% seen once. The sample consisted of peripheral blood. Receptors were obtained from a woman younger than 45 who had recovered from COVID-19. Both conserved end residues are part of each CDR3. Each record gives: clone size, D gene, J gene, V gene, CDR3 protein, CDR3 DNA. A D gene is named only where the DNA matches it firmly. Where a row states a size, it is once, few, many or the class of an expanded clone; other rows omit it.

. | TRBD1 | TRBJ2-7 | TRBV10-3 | CAITNDRASRGTSYEQYF | TGTGCCATCACGAACGACAGGGCTTCTAGGGGGACCTCCTACGAGCAGTACTTC
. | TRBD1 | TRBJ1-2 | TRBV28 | CASTLQDRIYGYTF | TGTGCCAGCACCTTACAGGACAGGATCTATGGCTACACCTTC
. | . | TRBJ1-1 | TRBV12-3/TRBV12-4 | CASAGAGDLAFF | TGTGCCAGCGCGGGGGCGGGGGACTTAGCTTTCTTT
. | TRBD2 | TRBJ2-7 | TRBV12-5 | CASQKLAGGTEQYF | TGTGCTAGTCAGAAACTAGCGGGAGGCACCGAGCAGTACTTC
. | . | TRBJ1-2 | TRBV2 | CASSGGGNYGYTF | TGTGCCAGCAGTGGGGGGGGCAACTATGGCTACACCTTC
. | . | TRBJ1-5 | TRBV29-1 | CSVEVRSNQPQHF | TGCAGCGTTGAAGTGAGAAGCAATCAGCCCCAGCATTTT
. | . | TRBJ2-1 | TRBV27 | CASSWTDYNEQFF | TGTGCCAGCAGTTGGACAGACTACAATGAGCAGTTCTTC
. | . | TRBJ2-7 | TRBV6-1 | CASSEKLLYEQYF | TGTGCCAGCAGTGAAAAACTCCTCTACGAGCAGTACTTC
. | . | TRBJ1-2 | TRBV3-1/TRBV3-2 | CASSQEPYRGTARLLGYTF | TGTGCCAGCAGCCAAGAACCTTATAGGGGGACGGCGCGACTATTAGGCTACACCTTC
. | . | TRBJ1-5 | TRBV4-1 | CASSQVEQGSQPQHF | TGCGCCAGCAGCCAAGTGGAGCAAGGGAGTCAGCCCCAGCATTTT
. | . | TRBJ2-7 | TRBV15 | CATSSGGPIYEQYF | TGTGCCACCAGCAGCGGGGGTCCCATCTACGAGCAGTACTTC
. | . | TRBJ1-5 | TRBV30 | CAWAPGGAQPQHF | TGTGCCTGGGCCCCGGGGGGGGCTCAGCCCCAGCATTTT
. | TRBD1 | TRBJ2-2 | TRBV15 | CATSRVFEQGAGELFF | TGTGCCACCAGCAGAGTCTTTGAACAGGGGGCCGGGGAGCTGTTTTTT
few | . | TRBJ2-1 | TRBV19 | CASIPGSSYNEQFF | TGTGCCAGTATTCCTGGCAGTTCCTACAATGAGCAGTTCTTC
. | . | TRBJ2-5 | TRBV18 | CASSPGLDQETQYF | TGTGCCAGCTCACCGGGGCTTGACCAAGAGACCCAGTACTTC
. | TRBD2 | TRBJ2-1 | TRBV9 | CASSDPLAGGPGIDEQFF | TGTGCCAGCAGCGACCCTCTAGCGGGAGGGCCAGGGATAGATGAGCAGTTCTTC
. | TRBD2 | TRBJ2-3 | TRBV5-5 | CASSLRREGTDTQYF | TGTGCCAGCAGCTTGAGGAGGGAGGGGACAGATACGCAGTATTTT
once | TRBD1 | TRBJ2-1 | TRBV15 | CATSREGQSSYNEQFF | TGTGCCACCAGCAGAGAGGGACAGAGCTCCTACAATGAGCAGTTCTTC
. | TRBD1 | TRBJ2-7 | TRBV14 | CASSQVDRGGYEQYF | TGTGCCAGCAGCCAAGTAGACAGGGGAGGTTACGAGCAGTACTTC
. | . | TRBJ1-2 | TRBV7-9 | CASSFLGGYGYTF | TGTGCCAGCAGCTTCCTCGGGGGGTATGGCTACACCTTC
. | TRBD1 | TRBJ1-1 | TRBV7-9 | CASRLTGGETEAFF | TGTGCCAGCAGATTGACAGGGGGCGAGACTGAAGCTTTCTTT
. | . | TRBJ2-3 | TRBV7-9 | CASSPLAVNRGSDTQYF | TGTGCCAGCAGCCCCTTAGCGGTCAACAGGGGATCAGATACGCAGTATTTT
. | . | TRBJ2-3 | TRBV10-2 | CASSVPTHADTQYF | TGCGCCAGCAGTGTACCGACACACGCAGATACGCAGTATTTT
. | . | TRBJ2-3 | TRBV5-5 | CASSSESFLPRTDTQYF | TGTGCCAGCAGCTCTGAGTCCTTCCTACCTCGCACAGATACGCAGTATTTT
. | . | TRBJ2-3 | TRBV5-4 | CASKRLGVGTDTQYF | TGTGCCAGCAAACGGCTAGGGGTGGGTACTGATACGCAGTATTTT
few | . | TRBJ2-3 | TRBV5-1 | CASSLAQGADTQYF | TGCGCCAGCAGCTTGGCCCAGGGTGCGGATACGCAGTATTTT
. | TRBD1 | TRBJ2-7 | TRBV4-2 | CASSQSTGNPYEQYF | TGTGCCAGCAGCCAGTCGACAGGGAATCCCTACGAGCAGTACTTC
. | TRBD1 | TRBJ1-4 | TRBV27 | CASSFAGQGSTNEKLFF | TGTGCCAGCAGTTTCGCCGGACAGGGTTCAACTAATGAAAAACTGTTTTTT
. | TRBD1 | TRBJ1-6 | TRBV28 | CASSLPGQGWSPLHF | TGTGCCAGCAGTTTACCGGGACAGGGGTGGTCACCCCTCCACTTT
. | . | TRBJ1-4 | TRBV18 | CASPERGGEDEKLFF | TGTGCCAGCCCTGAAAGGGGGGGGGAAGATGAAAAACTGTTTTTT
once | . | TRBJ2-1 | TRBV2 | CASNQMDSSYNEQFF | TGTGCCAGCAACCAAATGGACTCCTCCTACAATGAGCAGTTCTTC
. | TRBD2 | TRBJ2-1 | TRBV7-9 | CASSLGSGGTYNEQFF | TGTGCCAGCAGCTTAGGTAGCGGGGGGACCTACAATGAGCAGTTCTTC
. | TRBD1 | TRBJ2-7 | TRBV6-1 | CASSEGGTVYEQYF | TGTGCCAGCAGTGAAGGGGGGACAGTCTACGAGCAGTACTTC
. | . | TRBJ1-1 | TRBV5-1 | CASSYSGSDWTEAFF | TGCGCCAGCAGCTACTCCGGGTCGGATTGGACTGAAGCTTTCTTT
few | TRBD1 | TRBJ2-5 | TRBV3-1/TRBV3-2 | CASSPRDQGAQYF | TGTGCCAGCAGCCCTCGGGACCAGGGGGCCCAGTACTTC
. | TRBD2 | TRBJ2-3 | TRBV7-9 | CASSWGLAGESDTQYF | TGTGCCAGCAGCTGGGGACTAGCGGGAGAATCCGATACGCAGTATTTT
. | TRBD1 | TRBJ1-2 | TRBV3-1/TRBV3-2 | CASSQTDRVGYTF | TGTGCCAGCAGCCAAACAGACAGGGTCGGCTACACCTTC
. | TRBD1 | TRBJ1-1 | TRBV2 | CASRGTGGMNTEAFF | TGTGCCAGCAGGGGGACAGGGGGCATGAACACTGAAGCTTTCTTT
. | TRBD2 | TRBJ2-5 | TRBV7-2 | CASSLASGRGETQYF | TGTGCCAGCAGCTTAGCCAGCGGGAGGGGAGAGACCCAGTACTTC
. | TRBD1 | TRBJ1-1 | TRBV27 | CASSPPPGQGDEAFF | TGTGCCAGCAGTCCACCTCCGGGACAGGGGGATGAAGCTTTCTTT
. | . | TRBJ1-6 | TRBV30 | CAWTSLESSYNSPLHF | TGTGCCTGGACCTCCCTCGAGAGCTCCTATAATTCACCCCTCCACTTT
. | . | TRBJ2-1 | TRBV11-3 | CASSARTPLGNEQFF | TGTGCCAGCAGCGCCCGGACTCCCCTGGGGAATGAGCAGTTCTTC